The clone carrying this TCR beta chain appeared a few times. Its cognate antigen is unknown. The data were taken from a study of CD8 T cells in ankylosing spondylitis. Study outcomes and limitations: Some motif variants had been reported before (in reactive arthritis synovial fluid and blood). One TCR beta motif, made up of several highly homologous variants, appeared characteristic of ankylosing spondylitis blood.

V was shortened by 3 bases and J by 1 base, with 22 bases between the two germline ends. CDR3 length equals 18 residues. Germline loops: CDR1 LNHDA, CDR2 SQIVND (reference sequence). Scientists made TCR beta libraries using quantitative 5'-RACE with molecular barcodes. From the 5' RACE reads, TCRdb called clonotypes with MiXCR, one entry per CDR3 protein. The repertoire includes roughly 160,000 distinct CDR3 sequences, around a tenth of them detected once, and roughly 15% sits in the top ten. Sequenced input: blood, either unsorted or a sorted T cell fraction (not recorded which). V and J are TRBV19 and TRBJ2-7, with D possibly being TRBD1 or TRBD2 (5 bases each). The sequence was collected from a female donor with ankylosing spondylitis or in good health (not recorded which). CDR3 sequence (DNA): TGTGCCAGTAGTATTTTATTGGGGACGGGCCTGGTTTCCTACGAGCAGTACTTC. This translates into CASSILLGTGLVSYEQYF.